This entry lists 8 T cell receptor beta chains sequenced from one sample in a study of T cells in Graves' hyperthyroidism and ophthalmopathy. Template material for amplifying TCR beta CDR3 regions consisted of RNA transcripts. The HTBI primer set was used in a first-round RT-PCR of the TCR CDR3. TCRdb independently ran MiXCR on the multiplex PCR reads; one entry per CDR3 protein. In the table there are 250,000 to 300,000 distinct CDR3 sequences, approximately 18% of which are singletons. Sequences were obtained from blood. These receptor sequences come from a man aged 45-65 years with Graves' ophthalmopathy.

This clonotype turned up a few times. CDR3 sequence: CASSLGGLPEQYF. CDR3 DNA: TGTGCCAGCAGCCTGGGGGGGTTACCCGAGCAGTACTTC. The V and J genes are TRBV7-9 and TRBJ2-7, with 7 positions matching TRBD2. V shed 5 bases, J shed 6 bases, and the junction held 7 bases outside the gene matches. Germline CDR1 SEHNR, CDR2 FQNEAQ (reference sequence). This CDR3 is 13 amino acids long.

This clonotype was counted at least ten times. The V call is TRBV11-2, the J call TRBJ1-6; D might be TRBD1 (5 bases). The CDR3 extends over 16 amino acids. The V end lost 4 bases, the J end lost 5 bases, and 15 bases lay between the germline ends. Germline V gene sequence: CDR1 SGHAT, CDR2 FQNNGV. CDR3 bases: TGTGCCAGCAGCTCGATTATTGGACAAAATAATTCACCCCTCCACTTT. As protein: CASSSIIGQNNSPLHF.

V usage is TRBV7-2 and J usage is TRBJ2-7, with unresolved D. Trimming stripped 5 bases from V and 3 bases from J, with 8 bases between. Germline CDR1 and CDR2: SGHTA and FQGNSA. The CDR3 sequence is 12 residues long. In DNA form, the CDR3 reads TGTGCCAGCAGCGCCCAGAACTACGAGCAGTACTTC. Amino acids: CASSAQNYEQYF. Drawing the rest from reference TRBV7-2 and TRBJ2-7, the complete variable domain is GAGVSQSPSNKVTEKGKDVELRCDPISGHTALYWYRQSLGQGLEFLIYFQGNSAPDKSGLPSDRFSAERTGGSVSTLTIQRTQQEDSAVYLCASSAQNYEQYFGPGTRLTVT.

In its sample, this clonotype was seen many times. The rearrangement links TRBV6-5 to TRBJ2-1, with D perhaps matching TRBD1 or TRBD2 (5 bases each). Trimming took 2 bases from V and 2 from J, leaving 13 bases between them. CDR1 and CDR2 from the germline V gene are MNHEY and SVGAGI. The CDR3 covers 16 residues. CDR3 residues: CASSYALWGTYNEQFF. The CDR3 nucleotides are TGTGCCAGCAGTTACGCTTTATGGGGGACCTACAATGAGCAGTTCTTC.

The chain combines TRBV20-1 with TRBJ1-6; D might be TRBD1 (6 bases). Germline CDR1 and CDR2: DFQATT and SNEGSKA (reference sequence). Trimming took off 0 bases at V and 11 bases at J, with 14 bases between the two ends. This CDR3 is built from 14 residues. CDR3 sequence: CSARDRRGGTPLHF. Here the CDR3 DNA reads TGCAGTGCTAGAGATCGTAGAGGGGGGACACCCCTCCACTTT.

This clonotype was detected ten times or more. The rearrangement uses TRBV7-9 and TRBJ2-1; TRBD1 aligns across 8 bases. Trimming at V came to 4 bases and at J to 5 bases, leaving 10 bases not matched to a gene. Germline-derived CDR1 and CDR2 are SEHNR and FQNEAQ (reference sequence). This CDR3 comprises 16 residues. The CDR3 DNA is TGTGCCAGCAGCTCCTGGACAGGGACGGGGAACAATGAGCAGTTCTTC. Amino acids: CASSSWTGTGNNEQFF.

The CDR3, as DNA: TGTGCCAGCAGTGCAGGGGGGGGACAGACCCAGTACTTC. Its protein is CASSAGGGQTQYF. The chain is built from TRBV6-1 and TRBJ2-5; tentatively, D is TRBD1 or TRBD2 (7 bases each). V lost 4 bases, J lost 6 bases, and 12 bases lay in between. CDR3 length: 13 residues. Germline CDR1 MNHNS, CDR2 SASEGT.

This clonotype was picked up many times. The V and J genes are TRBV5-1 and TRBJ2-1; D gene unclear. This CDR3 contains 15 residues. Per the germline V gene, CDR1 is SGHRS and CDR2 is YFSETQ. V lost 0 bases to trimming and J lost 1 base, with 8 bases between them. This chain's CDR3 is CASSLELGSYNEQFF. In nucleotides, the CDR3 is TGCGCCAGCAGCTTGGAGCTGGGTTCCTACAATGAGCAGTTCTTC.